The 24 T cell receptor beta chains reported below all come from one sample, sequenced in a study of T cells in Graves' hyperthyroidism and ophthalmopathy. Amplified TCR beta CDR3 regions came from RNA transcripts. The HTBI primer set served for first-round RT-PCR of the TCR CDR3. Each CDR3 protein is one row after TCRdb ran MiXCR on the multiplex PCR reads. Of around 600,000 distinct CDR3 sequences in the sample, 16% were seen once. Sample: blood. The receptors shown here come from a woman in her thirties or forties with Graves' ophthalmopathy.

The V call is TRBV20-1, the J call TRBJ2-2, with 10 nucleotides matching TRBD2. The CDR3 has 17 residues. Germline V gene lookup returns CDR1 DFQATT and CDR2 SNEGSKA (reference sequence). V lost 2 bases and J lost 0; bases outside the gene matches: 6. The CDR3 coding sequence is TGCAGTGCTAGAAAAAGGACTAGCGGACCGAACACCGGGGAGCTGTTTTTT. Translation gives CSARKRTSGPNTGELFF.

This clonotype was detected ten times or more. The chain joins TRBV4-1 to TRBJ1-4; a possible D gene is TRBD1 (5 bases). CDR1 and CDR2 from the germline V gene are MGHRA and YSYEKL. The CDR3 is made up of 16 amino acids. V dropped 3 bases and J dropped 0 bases, with 11 bases sitting between them. CDR3 bases: TGCGCCAGCAGCCATCCGGGACGGTCAACTAATGAAAAACTGTTTTTT. Translating gives CASSHPGRSTNEKLFF.

On this clonotype: With a much larger clone just one base away, this may be a read error. CDR3: CANSERWTGNSNQPQHF. The DNA for the CDR3 is TGTGCCAACAGTGAAAGGTGGACAGGAAATAGCAATCAGCCCCAGCATTTT. This sequence joins TRBV6-1 and TRBJ1-5, with 7 bases identical to TRBD1. The CDR3 consists of 17 residues. Germline CDR1 reads MNHNS; CDR2 reads SASEGT.

This clonotype has at least ten counts. The chain recombines TRBV2 with TRBJ1-5; D is undetermined. V lost 1 base to trimming and J lost 5 bases, with 6 bases between them. This CDR3 is 13 amino acids long. Germline-derived CDR1 and CDR2 are SNHLY and FYNNEI. For the CDR3, the DNA is TGTGCCAGCAGTGAAGAGGTGCATCAGCCCCAGCATTTT. Its protein product is CASSEEVHQPQHF.

V and J are TRBV20-1 and TRBJ2-5, with 8 nucleotides matching TRBD2. CDR1 is DFQATT, CDR2 SNEGSKA, per germline (reference sequence). Trimming at V came to 3 bases and at J to 5 bases, leaving 5 bases not matched to a gene. The CDR3 runs to 13 residues. The CDR3 region has the DNA TGCAGTGCTAGCGGGGGGGCCAGTGAGACCCAGTACTTC. Translating gives CSASGGASETQYF.

This clonotype has a count of ten or more. V usage is TRBV12-3 or TRBV12-4 and J usage is TRBJ1-2; possibly TRBD1 for D (6 bases). With 5 bases removed from V and 4 bases from J, the gap between germline ends came to 17 bases. The CDR3 loop spans 15 amino acids. CDR3 residues: CASSPPTGLGYGYTF. CDR3 bases: TGTGCCAGCAGTCCCCCAACAGGGCTAGGCTATGGCTACACCTTC.

Many counts were recorded for this clonotype. The V gene is TRBV28, the J gene TRBJ2-3; D might be TRBD1 or TRBD2, each matching 5 bases. The CDR3 sequence is 14 residues long. Germline values: CDR1 MDHEN, CDR2 SYDVKM. Trimming took 8 bases from V and 1 from J, leaving 13 bases between them. CDR3 in DNA: TGTGCCAGCCGAGGGACCGACCGCACAGATACGCAGTATTTT. This encodes CASRGTDRTDTQYF.

This clonotype was picked up many times. This chain uses TRBV5-1 with TRBJ1-1; no clear D gene. The V gene lost 7 bases and the J gene lost 6 bases, with 10 bases spanning the gap. CDR1 and CDR2 (germline): SGHRS, YFSETQ. The CDR3 spans 11 residues. As DNA, the CDR3 is TGCGCCAGCCGCCACGGGGCTGAAGCTTTCTTT. Translation: CASRHGAEAFF.

The rearrangement joins TRBV18 to TRBJ1-2; 12 nucleotides match TRBD1. The CDR3 has 18 amino acids. The germline gives CDR1 KGHSH, CDR2 LQKENI. V trimming: 6 bases; J trimming: 6 bases; junction bases outside the gene matches: 17. In nucleotides, the CDR3 is TGTGCCAGCTCCGTAACTACTCCGGGACAGGGGGCTCTTCATGGCTACACCTTC. Protein sequence: CASSVTTPGQGALHGYTF.

The chain has TRBV14 and TRBJ2-1; no definite D call. V lost 1 base and J lost 2, with 15 bases in between. The CDR3 has 17 residues. Germline assignment: CDR1 SGHDN and CDR2 FVKESK. The CDR3 bases are TGTGCCAGCAGCCAAGGGGTTCTGTCGCGCCCCTACAATGAGCAGTTCTTC. Translation gives CASSQGVLSRPYNEQFF.

There are a few counts of this clonotype. The V call is TRBV9, the J call TRBJ2-1, with TRBD2 matching 14 bases. The germline V gene has CDR1 SGDLS and CDR2 YYNGEE. There are 19 residues in the CDR3. J lost 1 base, V lost 0 bases, and 6 bases had no gene match. The CDR3 sequence is CASSVEGTSGRGSYNEQFF. The CDR3 DNA sequence: TGTGCCAGCAGCGTAGAAGGGACTAGCGGGAGAGGGTCCTACAATGAGCAGTTCTTC.

The chain joins TRBV2 to TRBJ2-2; D assignment may be TRBD1 or TRBD2 (6 bases each). Germline CDR1 SNHLY, CDR2 FYNNEI. The CDR3 has 14 amino acids. The V and J ends lost 8 bases and 8 bases respectively, with 18 bases between them. The CDR3 protein is CASGGRGSGGELFF. The CDR3 DNA follows: TGTGCCAGCGGGGGCCGGGGGTCCGGAGGGGAGCTGTTTTTT.

This CDR3 reads CASSPFPGHLEGTQYF. Here the CDR3 DNA reads TGCGCCAGCAGCCCCTTTCCGGGCCATCTGGAGGGGACCCAGTACTTC. This sequence joins TRBV5-1 and TRBJ2-5; D perhaps matches TRBD2 (6 bases). This CDR3 comprises 16 residues. Looked up from germline, CDR1 is SGHRS and CDR2 is YFSETQ. The ends were cut back, 4 bases at V and 7 bases at J, with 23 bases in the middle.

The rearrangement uses TRBV3-1 and TRBJ2-2; a possible D gene is TRBD2 (5 bases). The germline CDR1 and CDR2 sequences are LGHDT and YNNKEL (reference sequence). Trimming took 7 bases from V and 0 from J, leaving 12 bases between them. This CDR3 spans 15 amino acids. CDR3 protein: CASTPPGSNTGELFF. Written as DNA, the CDR3 is TGTGCCAGCACCCCCCCGGGGTCGAACACCGGGGAGCTGTTTTTT.

This clonotype was seen a handful of times. The chain recombines TRBV9 with TRBJ2-2; TRBD2 matches at 13 bases. Germline trimming cut 4 bases from V and 5 bases from J; bases unmatched to any gene: 5. The CDR3 totals 16 residues. Germline CDR1 and CDR2: SGDLS and YYNGEE. The chain's CDR3 is CASSPQGLAGTGELFF. Written as DNA, the CDR3 is TGTGCCAGCAGCCCCCAGGGACTAGCGGGGACCGGGGAGCTGTTTTTT.

This clonotype showed up many times. V gene TRBV11-2 combines with J gene TRBJ1-4; D is undetermined. Germline V lookup: CDR1 SGHAT, CDR2 FQNNGV. CDR3 size: 15 residues. V lost 4 bases to trimming and J lost 4 bases, with 13 bases between them. The CDR3 sequence is CASSSLKGSNEKLFF. CDR3 nucleotides: TGTGCCAGCAGCTCCCTCAAAGGGAGTAATGAAAAACTGTTTTTT.

The sample holds many counts of this clonotype. The chain combines TRBV11-3 with TRBJ2-7; 11 nucleotides align to TRBD2. J lost 3 bases, V lost 5 bases, and 6 bases had no gene match. This CDR3 has 15 residues. CDR1 is SGHNT, CDR2 YENEEA, per germline. CDR3: CASSPPGTSGYEQYF. The DNA for the CDR3 is TGTGCCAGCAGCCCGCCCGGGACTAGCGGCTACGAGCAGTACTTC.

This clonotype was detected only a few times. The chain links TRBV2 to TRBJ1-1; 7 bases align to TRBD1. This CDR3 is built from 14 residues. J lost 0 bases, V lost 10 bases, and 8 bases had no gene match. Germline V gives CDR1 SNHLY, CDR2 FYNNEI. Here the CDR3 reads CATRQGQMNTEAFF. In DNA form, the CDR3 reads TGTGCCACCCGACAGGGACAGATGAACACTGAAGCTTTCTTT.

This clonotype has only a few counts. This sequence joins TRBV29-1 and TRBJ2-3; no firm D call. Germline V lookup: CDR1 SQVTM, CDR2 ANQGSEA. The CDR3 runs to 13 residues. The V end was cut by 8 bases, the J end by 2 bases, with 14 bases between. CDR3 DNA sequence: TGCAGCACCACCGAACCGAACACAGATACGCAGTATTTT. Protein: CSTTEPNTDTQYF.

This clonotype has a count of ten or more. The chain recombines TRBV3-1 with TRBJ2-3; a weak D match, TRBD2 (5 bases). With 3 bases removed from V and 0 bases from J, the gap between germline ends came to 7 bases. The CDR3 extends over 14 amino acids. Germline V gives CDR1 LGHDT, CDR2 YNNKEL (reference sequence). CDR3 in DNA: TGTGCCAGCAGCCATCGCGGGAGCACAGATACGCAGTATTTT. Protein sequence: CASSHRGSTDTQYF.

There are many counts of this clonotype. This chain joins TRBV10-3 and TRBJ1-3, with D unresolved. V shed 2 bases and J shed 3 bases, with 8 bases lying between them. Germline assignment: CDR1 ENHRY and CDR2 SYGVKD. This CDR3 region has 14 residues. The CDR3 loop is CAISEAGNGNTIYF. The CDR3 nucleotides read TGTGCCATCAGTGAGGCGGGCAATGGAAACACCATATATTTT.

This clonotype has a count of ten or more. The rearrangement uses TRBV6-1 and TRBJ2-7, with 11 bases lining up with TRBD1. J lost 3 bases, V lost 3 bases, and 7 bases had no gene match. Per the germline V gene, CDR1 is MNHNS and CDR2 is SASEGT. The CDR3 extends over 16 amino acids. The CDR3 region is CASSDNPGQGGYEQYF. CDR3 DNA: TGTGCCAGCAGTGACAATCCGGGACAGGGGGGCTACGAGCAGTACTTC.

This clonotype was picked up a small number of times. The gene calls are TRBV6-6 and TRBJ2-3, with a weak D call TRBD2 (5 bases). The CDR3 loop spans 17 amino acids. The germline V and J ends were trimmed by 2 bases and 4 bases, with 19 bases remaining between them. Germline CDR1 reads MNHNY; CDR2 reads SVGAGI (reference sequence). The CDR3 nucleotides are TGTGCCAGCAGTTACAGGCAGAAATATTCGCGGGCAGATACGCAGTATTTT. Its protein product is CASSYRQKYSRADTQYF.

This clonotype was seen a handful of times. This chain uses TRBV20-1 with TRBJ1-5, with D uncertain. From germline, CDR1 is DFQATT and CDR2 SNEGSKA (reference sequence). V lost 5 bases and J 2 bases, leaving 16 bases between the germline ends. This CDR3 has 15 amino acids. In DNA, the CDR3 is TGCAGTGCTGCCGAGGAGTCGTTTGGCAATCAGCCCCAGCATTTT. It translates to CSAAEESFGNQPQHF.